The rows below give T cell receptor beta chains drawn from one sample of a study of beta chain features in type 1 diabetes. Using immunoSEQ multiplex PCR, the repertoire was profiled, and TCRdb retains in-frame clones only, with some absent. Seen here are 600,000 to 700,000 clones, around 12% observed once, and the top ten hold 0.095% to 0.15%. Sequencing was carried out using naive CD4+ T cells from blood. These receptors all come from a man aged 25 to 45 with type 1 diabetes. Both conserved end residues are part of each CDR3. The D gene is left open where the match is weak. Expanded clones are given a class, and other clones once, few, many or no size at all.

.	few	TRBV30	TRBJ2-5	CAWSPQQETQYF	TGTGCCTGGAGTCCTCAACAAGAGACCCAGTACTTC
.	.	TRBV4-3	TRBJ1-3	CASSQVLDSSGNTIYF	TGCGCCAGCAGCCAAGTACTAGACAGCTCTGGAAACACCATATATTTT
.	few	TRBV11-1	TRBJ2-7	CASSLEGYEQYF	TGTGCCAGCAGCTTGGAGGGCTACGAGCAGTACTTC
.	.	TRBV10-3	TRBJ1-5	CASSEGSNQPQHF	TGTGCCAGCAGTGAAGGGAGCAATCAGCCCCAGCATTTT
TRBD1	.	TRBV9	TRBJ1-6	CASSTGQGSHNSPLHF	TGTGCCAGCAGCACTGGACAGGGGTCCCATAATTCACCCCTCCACTTT
.	.	TRBV18	TRBJ1-1	CASSRTANTEAFF	TGTGCCAGCTCACGGACAGCCAACACTGAAGCTTTCTTT
.	few	TRBV7-3	TRBJ2-2	CASSLETGELFF	TGTGCCAGCAGCTTGGAGACCGGGGAGCTGTTTTTT
.	few	TRBV6-1	TRBJ2-6	CASSEVFGSGANVLTF	TGTGCCAGCAGTGAAGTCTTCGGTTCTGGGGCCAACGTCCTGACTTTC
.	.	TRBV27	TRBJ1-2	CANYGYTF	TGTGCCAACTATGGCTACACCTTC
.	.	TRBV7-9	TRBJ1-4	CASSLELGTNEKLFF	TGTGCCAGCAGCTTAGAACTGGGGACTAATGAAAAACTGTTTTTT
.	.	TRBV7-9	TRBJ2-1	CASSEMGVSYNEQFF	TGTGCCAGCAGCGAAATGGGTGTCTCCTACAATGAGCAGTTCTTC
.	few	TRBV30	TRBJ2-7	CAWSTTGKGQYF	TGTGCCTGGAGCACAACAGGGAAGGGGCAGTACTTC
.	.	TRBV2	TRBJ2-3	CASSEARSASTDTQYF	TGTGCCAGCAGTGAAGCGCGCTCCGCTAGCACAGATACGCAGTATTTT
TRBD1	few	TRBV28	TRBJ1-2	CASSLVTGGYGYTF	TGTGCCAGCAGTTTAGTCACAGGGGGCTATGGCTACACCTTC
.	.	TRBV5-1	TRBJ1-2	CASSPGSAGSSSYGYTF	TGCGCCAGCAGCCCGGGGTCGGCAGGGAGCTCTTCCTATGGCTACACCTTC
.	few	TRBV5-4	TRBJ2-2	CASSSGQGGSGELFF	TGTGCCAGCAGCTCCGGACAGGGAGGGTCCGGGGAGCTGTTTTTT
.	few	TRBV15	TRBJ1-5	CATRRSGESQPQHF	TGTGCCACCCGTCGCTCGGGGGAAAGCCAGCCCCAGCATTTT